This T cell receptor (beta chain) was found in a study of blood T cell repertoires in COVID-19. The wider study: PBMCs, B-cell-depleted T cells, or T cells were the source of the cDNA or gDNA that made up the material.

J was trimmed by 5 bases and V by 4 bases; bases with no gene match: 5. Germline V CDR1 and CDR2: SGDLS, YYNGEE. This CDR3 comprises 15 residues. Original analysis: It was from reference gene primer amplification that nucleated cell counts were estimated. Profiling relied on immunoSEQ multiplex PCR, and the TCRdb table lists in-frame clones only, not all of them. V and J calls and clone size come straight from that table; D and trimming were deduced from the DNA. There are over 150,000 clones in the sample; around nine tenths occur only once, and about a tenth lies in the top ten. There are a few counts of this clone.

This receptor was obtained from an older woman with COVID-19, enrolled during active disease. Sequenced sample: peripheral blood. The gene calls are TRBV9 and TRBJ1-4; 10 nucleotides match TRBD1. The CDR3 spells CASSLGTGENEKLFF. DNA of the CDR3: TGTGCCAGCAGCCTAGGGACAGGGGAAAATGAAAAACTGTTTTTT.